Below are 23 T cell receptor beta chains sequenced from a single sample in a study of untreated major depressive disorder. This table comes from immunoSEQ multiplex PCR, and its TCRdb copy is limited to in-frame clones, with some not included. The sample shows 20,000 to 25,000 clones, approximately 95% of them seen only once. The specimen was CD4+ T cells from PBMCs. The source is a young man in good health.

This chain joins TRBV7-9 and TRBJ2-5, with unresolved D. V lost 2 bases to trimming and J lost 3 bases, with 7 bases between them. The CDR3 totals 13 residues. Germline V gives CDR1 SEHNR, CDR2 FQNEAQ (reference sequence). CDR3 nucleotides: TGTGCCAGCAGCTTAAGGGCTGAAGAGACCCAGTACTTC. It translates to CASSLRAEETQYF.

CDR3 region: CASSQDGGYYGYTF. CDR3 in DNA: TGCGCCAGCAGCCAAGACGGGGGATACTATGGCTACACCTTC. This sequence joins TRBV4-3 and TRBJ1-2; D perhaps matches TRBD1 (5 bases). Per germline, CDR1 LGHNA and CDR2 YSLEER. The CDR3 has 14 amino acids. The ends were cut back, 0 bases at V and 3 bases at J, with 8 bases in the middle.

V is TRBV4-3 and J is TRBJ2-3; D call uncertain. The ends were cut back, 1 base at V and 3 bases at J, with 8 bases in the middle. The germline V gene encodes CDR1 LGHNA and CDR2 YSLEER. The CDR3 sequence is 14 residues long. The DNA for the CDR3 is TGCGCCAGCAGCCAAGTTCAGAAAACAGATACGCAGTATTTT. Translation gives CASSQVQKTDTQYF.

This rearrangement joins TRBV18 to TRBJ2-1; D may be TRBD1 or TRBD2 (5 bases each). This CDR3 has 15 residues. Germline V CDR1 and CDR2: KGHSH, LQKENI. V dropped 6 bases and J dropped 0 bases, with 12 bases sitting between them. Here the CDR3 reads CASSPGDHSYNEQFF. In DNA form, the CDR3 reads TGTGCCAGCTCCCCCGGGGACCACTCCTACAATGAGCAGTTCTTC.

This clone was recorded only once. The CDR3 reads CASSDTLWMAGNQPQHF. CDR3 DNA sequence: TGTGCCAGCAGTGACACCCTATGGATGGCGGGGAATCAGCCCCAGCATTTT. The chain links TRBV6-4 to TRBJ1-5; D not certain. Looked up from germline, CDR1 is MRHNA and CDR2 is SNTAGT. This CDR3 contains 17 residues. V gave up 2 bases and J gave up 4 bases, with 18 bases separating them.

The count of this clone is one. This chain joins TRBV27 and TRBJ1-4, with D maybe TRBD1 (5 bases). The V gene's germline CDR1 is MNHEY and CDR2 SMNVEV (reference sequence). The CDR3 has 15 amino acids. Between the trimmed V and J ends, which lost 3 bases and 5 bases, there was a span of 13 bases. CDR3 loop: CASSFGGAANEKLFF. DNA of the CDR3: TGTGCCAGCAGTTTTGGCGGGGCGGCGAATGAAAAACTGTTTTTT.

The J gene is TRBJ1-2, the V gene TRBV7-9; D remains unclear. V was cut by 5 bases and J by 8 bases, with 18 bases left in between. CDR1 and CDR2 (germline): SEHNR, FQNEAQ (reference sequence). The CDR3 has 14 residues. The CDR3 spells CASSSGRRESGYTF. In nucleotides, the CDR3 is TGTGCCAGCAGCAGCGGGAGGAGAGAGAGCGGCTACACCTTC. Full variable domain (outside the CDR3, taken from reference TRBV7-9 and TRBJ1-2): DTGVSQNPRHKITKRGQNVTFRCDPISEHNRLYWYRQTLGQGPEFLTYFQNEAQLEKSRLLSDRFSAERPKGSFSTLEIQRTEQGDSAMYLCASSSGRRESGYTFGSGTRLTVV.

V usage is TRBV4-1 and J usage is TRBJ2-2; D remains ambiguous. The CDR3 totals 13 residues. The germline V and J ends were trimmed by 0 bases and 4 bases, with 3 bases remaining between them. CDR1 and CDR2 from the germline V gene are MGHRA and YSYEKL. CDR3 sequence reads: CASSQDLTGELFF. The CDR3 DNA reads as TGCGCCAGCAGCCAAGACCTCACCGGGGAGCTGTTTTTT.

The chain carries TRBV6-5 and TRBJ2-4, with unresolved D. In germline, CDR1 is MNHEY, CDR2 SVGAGI. V lost 0 bases and J 1 base, leaving 10 bases between the germline ends. There are 16 residues in the CDR3. CDR3 nucleotides: TGTGCCAGCAGTTACTCGGTGTTGTTGGCCAAAAACATTCAGTACTTC. Protein: CASSYSVLLAKNIQYF.

This rearrangement joins TRBV5-6 to TRBJ2-2; D gene unclear. The V gene lost 4 bases and the J gene lost 1 base, with 14 bases spanning the gap. The CDR3 totals 16 residues. CDR1 SGHDT and CDR2 YYEEEE come from the germline V gene. CDR3 sequence (DNA): TGTGCCAGCAGCCTTTTTCTCGCGGAGAACACCGGGGAGCTGTTTTTT. It codes for CASSLFLAENTGELFF.

This rearrangement joins TRBV7-9 to TRBJ1-4; D ambiguous. The CDR3 length is 12 residues. The germline V gene encodes CDR1 SEHNR and CDR2 FQNEAQ (reference sequence). Trimming took off 10 bases at V and 8 bases at J, with 14 bases between the two ends. CDR3 residues: CATDTRREKLFF. CDR3 DNA sequence: TGTGCCACCGACACACGGAGGGAAAAACTGTTTTTT.

V is TRBV6-6 and J is TRBJ2-7; 13 bases match TRBD2. The germline CDR1 and CDR2 sequences are MNHNY and SVGAGI (reference sequence). V shed 5 bases and J 2 bases; nucleotides not matched to a gene: 3. The CDR3 has 15 amino acids. The CDR3: CASSPLAGGTYEQYF. CDR3 sequence (DNA): TGTGCCAGCAGTCCACTAGCGGGAGGGACCTACGAGCAGTACTTC.

The CDR3 DNA follows: TGCGCCAGCAGCCCGGAGACGACAGGACGCTCTGGAAACACCATATATTTT. Protein: CASSPETTGRSGNTIYF. V and J are TRBV5-1 and TRBJ1-3; possibly TRBD1 for D (6 bases). Germline loops: CDR1 SGHRS, CDR2 YFSETQ. V was pared by 4 bases and J by 0 bases, with 17 bases between. The CDR3 is 17 amino acids.

The chain is built from TRBV2 and TRBJ1-2; TRBD1 matches at 7 bases. V trimming: 3 bases; J trimming: 0 bases; junction bases outside the gene matches: 1. The CDR3 has 14 residues. The germline CDR1 and CDR2 sequences are SNHLY and FYNNEI. Here the CDR3 reads CASSETGSNYGYTF. CDR3 in DNA: TGTGCCAGCAGTGAGACAGGGTCTAACTATGGCTACACCTTC.

V usage is TRBV7-2 and J usage is TRBJ2-7; tentative D call: TRBD2 (6 bases). Trimming stripped 1 base from V and 4 bases from J, with 11 bases between. This CDR3 is 14 amino acids long. CDR1 and CDR2 from the germline V gene are SGHTA and FQGNSA. The CDR3 protein is CASSLGGTSYEQYF. The DNA of the CDR3 is TGTGCCAGCAGCTTAGGAGGGACTTCATACGAGCAGTACTTC.

The chain employs TRBV4-3 and TRBJ2-7; D unresolved. This CDR3 comprises 18 residues. V lost 1 base, J lost 3 bases, and 22 bases lay in between. Germline V lookup: CDR1 LGHNA, CDR2 YSLEER. The CDR3 nucleotides read TGCGCCAGCAGCCAAGCCCCCCTAACGCGGTTTACCAGCTACGAGCAGTACTTC. This encodes CASSQAPLTRFTSYEQYF.

DNA of the CDR3: TGTGCCAGCAGCTTAGCTAGCGGGAGAAATGAGCAGTTCTTC. It encodes CASSLASGRNEQFF. The V call is TRBV7-2, the J call TRBJ2-1; 9 nucleotides match TRBD2. V lost 0 bases to trimming and J lost 7 bases; unmatched junction nucleotides: 1. Germline CDR1 is SGHTA and CDR2 is FQGNSA. There are 14 residues in the CDR3.

The rearrangement joins TRBV7-2 to TRBJ1-1; unclear D gene. Germline V gives CDR1 SGHTA, CDR2 FQGNSA. The V end was cut by 5 bases, the J end by 2 bases, with 9 bases between. The CDR3 covers 13 residues. CDR3 sequence: CASSLTGNTEAFF. The CDR3 bases are TGTGCCAGCAGCCTGACTGGCAACACTGAAGCTTTCTTT. Full variable domain (remainder filled in from reference TRBV7-2 and TRBJ1-1): GAGVSQSPSNKVTEKGKDVELRCDPISGHTALYWYRQSLGQGLEFLIYFQGNSAPDKSGLPSDRFSAERTGGSVSTLTIQRTQQEDSAVYLCASSLTGNTEAFFGQGTRLTVV.

V usage is TRBV5-1 and J usage is TRBJ1-2, with a possible D match to TRBD1 (6 bases). Trimming took off 8 bases at V and 6 bases at J, with 23 bases between the two ends. This CDR3 region has 15 residues. Germline V gene data show CDR1 as SGHRS and CDR2 as YFSETQ. The CDR3 region has the DNA TGCGCCAGTTACCGAGGGGGGCGCGGCGTCCATGGCTACACCTTC. Its translation: CASYRGGRGVHGYTF.

The chain is built from TRBV18 and TRBJ1-4; D is ambiguous. V was cut by 1 base and J by 8 bases, with 11 bases left in between. CDR1 KGHSH and CDR2 LQKENI come from the germline V gene. CDR3 length: 14 residues. Here the CDR3 reads CASSPRAGPEKLFF. The CDR3 region has the DNA TGTGCCAGCTCACCACGAGCCGGTCCGGAAAAACTGTTTTTT.

The chain employs TRBV18 and TRBJ1-1, with D unresolved. The CDR3 has 13 amino acids. V lost 6 bases and J lost 3, with 11 bases in between. The germline gives CDR1 KGHSH, CDR2 LQKENI. The CDR3 DNA follows: TGTGCCAGCTCCCTAAGGAAGGACACTGAAGCTTTCTTT. This codes for CASSLRKDTEAFF.

J is TRBJ1-5 and V is TRBV4-2, with no clear D. The CDR3 is 16 amino acids. V shed 0 bases and J shed 6 bases, with 15 bases lying between them. CDR1 is LGHNA, CDR2 YNFKEQ, per germline. The chain's CDR3 is CASSQDSQERAQPQHF. The CDR3, as DNA: TGTGCCAGCAGCCAAGATAGCCAAGAGAGGGCTCAGCCCCAGCATTTT.

The V call is TRBV29-1, the J call TRBJ2-5; 8 bases match TRBD1. Germline values: CDR1 SQVTM, CDR2 ANQGSEA. The CDR3 has 14 residues. After removal of 4 bases from V and 7 bases from J, the junction contained 11 bases not matched to a gene. The CDR3 coding sequence is TGCAGCGTTGGAGGGACAGGCTCCGTTGGGACCCAGTACTTC. Amino acids: CSVGGTGSVGTQYF.